A single sample is the source of the 2 T cell receptor beta chains below, sequenced in a study of vaccination effects on CD4 cells after COVID-19. These TCRs' antigens remain unknown. Peptide-pool stimulation followed by sequencing identified expanded antigen-specific CD4+ clonotypes in the ViraFEST assay. Subsequent to about 10 days of culture, CD4+ T cells were isolated. This individual tested PCR-positive for SARS-CoV-2 infection between March and December 2020. TCRdb's table, derived via immunoSEQ multiplex PCR, lists solely in-frame clones and lacks some. The sample contains tens of thousands of clones, 65% to 80% of which appear only once. The specimen comprised CD4+ T cells from PBMCs cultured with HIV peptides, sampled before COVID-19 vaccination. Subset noted: HIV-1 Nef peptide pool negative control/reference culture. These TCRs come from a human donor who had a prior SARS-CoV-2 infection.

This sequence joins TRBV7-2 and TRBJ1-1, with 7 bases fitting TRBD1. V lost 1 base and J lost 2; bases outside the gene matches: 7. The CDR3 contains 16 residues. Germline CDR1 reads SGHTA; CDR2 reads FQGNSA. CDR3 amino acids: CASSLGGRQGNTEAFF. CDR3 in DNA: TGTGCCAGCAGCTTAGGAGGACGACAGGGCAACACTGAAGCTTTCTTT.

The chain links TRBV5-1 to TRBJ2-7, with 10 nucleotides matching TRBD1. Germline CDR1 is SGHRS and CDR2 is YFSETQ. With 0 bases clipped from V and 5 bases from J, the junction kept 8 bases outside the gene matches. This CDR3 is 16 amino acids long. CDR3 region: CASSLGPTGGFDEQYF. In DNA, the CDR3 is TGCGCCAGCAGCTTGGGGCCGACAGGGGGCTTCGACGAGCAGTACTTC.